The rows below give T cell receptor beta chains drawn from one sample of a study of OX40 agonist ivuxolimab in advanced cancers. TCRdb's table, derived via immunoSEQ multiplex PCR, lists solely in-frame clones and lacks some. The sample yields more than 85,000 clones, around 88% seen once. Source: CD4+ or CD8+ T cells sorted from blood, taken in a trial of the OX40 agonist ivuxolimab. These TCRs come from an adult with an advanced solid tumor such as melanoma, head and neck, liver or kidney cancer. CDR3s include the opening cysteine and the closing phenylalanine or tryptophan. A D gene is named only where the DNA matches it firmly. A clone size is listed for some rows: how often the clone was seen (once, few, many), or a class if it is expanded.

cdr3_nt	cdr3_aa	clone_size	v_call	j_call	d_call
TGTGCCAGCAGAAATACACGTAGCTACACCTTC	CASRNTRSYTF	-	TRBV6-5	TRBJ1-2	-
TGCGCCAGCAGAATGGACAGGGGAAGCACTGAAGCTTTCTTT	CASRMDRGSTEAFF	-	TRBV5-1	TRBJ1-1	TRBD1
TGCAGCGTTGGTGGGCAGGGGGGCACCGGGGAGCTGTTTTTT	CSVGGQGGTGELFF	-	TRBV29-1	TRBJ2-2	-
TGTGCTAGCAGCCCTAGCGGGGGGGTCACCGGGGAGCTGTTTTTT	CASSPSGGVTGELFF	-	TRBV7-7	TRBJ2-2	TRBD2
TGTGCCAGCAGCGACGTGGACCAAGAGACCCAGTACTTC	CASSDVDQETQYF	-	TRBV9	TRBJ2-5	-
TGTGCCAGCAGCTTGGCCGGCGTGGAGACAGCAAAAAACTATGGCTACACCTTC	CASSLAGVETAKNYGYTF	few	TRBV5-6	TRBJ1-2	-
TGTGCCAGCAGCGTCCAACAGGGAGGGGGCTACACCTTC	CASSVQQGGGYTF	-	TRBV11-3	TRBJ1-2	-
TGCGCCAGCAGCTTGCTGACAGATACCTACGAGCAGTACTTC	CASSLLTDTYEQYF	-	TRBV5-1	TRBJ2-7	-
TGTGCCAGCAGCTTGGTGGTCAGGCCTAACTATGGCTACACCTTC	CASSLVVRPNYGYTF	-	TRBV5-6	TRBJ1-2	-
TGTGCCAGCAGCTTAGCCCTGGGGGCCAACGTCCTGACTTTC	CASSLALGANVLTF	-	TRBV7-2	TRBJ2-6	-
TGTGCCAGCAATCGACAGGGGAATCAGCCCCAGCATTTT	CASNRQGNQPQHF	-	TRBV6-1	TRBJ1-5	TRBD1
TGTGCCAGCTCACCTACCACTATCATGAACACTGAAGCTTTCTTT	CASSPTTIMNTEAFF	-	TRBV18	TRBJ1-1	-
TGTGCCAGCTCACCTATAATGGGGGGGCCGAACACCGGGGAGCTGTTTTTT	CASSPIMGGPNTGELFF	-	TRBV18	TRBJ2-2	-
TGTGCCAGCAGCGCAGGGACAGGGGTTAACACCGGGGAGCTGTTTTTT	CASSAGTGVNTGELFF	-	TRBV7-9	TRBJ2-2	TRBD1
TGTGCCAGCAGCTTACAGGGGAACACTGAAGCTTTCTTT	CASSLQGNTEAFF	once	TRBV11-3	TRBJ1-1	-
TGCAGCGTGGGGGACGGGAATCAGCCCCAGCATTTT	CSVGDGNQPQHF	-	TRBV29-1	TRBJ1-5	-